This T cell receptor (beta chain) was sequenced for a study of cytomegalovirus exposure and HLA in healthy donors listed by TCRdb under 2017. Study-level background: In an earlier analysis of roughly 500 of the donors, about 270 Gb of sequence data and 100 million or so unique TCR beta sequences from roughly 180 million T cells were reported. An early release that covered several hundred HLA-typed donors contained around 300 gigabases of sequencing data and 85 million to 100 million unique TCR sequences. Of the 350 to 450 genotyped donors, over 65% fell in the genetic ancestry cluster associated with self-reported Caucasian donors. The aim of the study was to test whether cataloging public T cell receptors could identify signatures of past pathogen exposure. The study profiled the T cell repertoires of about 720 subjects by immunosequencing and related them to cytomegalovirus serostatus. A separate validation cohort of 100 to 150 different subjects was used in addition to the 666-subject first cohort. High-throughput TCR immunosequencing, statistical association of individual TCRs with disease status, and machine learning were combined to predict cytomegalovirus infection status. A later analysis re-examined previously published TCR beta repertoires from roughly 720 donors and added high-resolution HLA genotyping to investigate patterns of TCR occurrence. The later analysis used no new phenotypic data to find candidate immune exposures, relying instead on TCR beta sequences and their occurrence across donors. To decide whether each TCR beta V gene segment behaved as functional or pseudogenic, an earlier analysis of fewer than 750 of the donors relied on high-throughput TCR beta sequencing. Donor age, sex, ethnicity and CMV serostatus were compiled together with the repertoire data. In a later genetic analysis, genome-wide SNP genotypes for 398 of the 666 donors were used, and that subset was treated as a discovery cohort. Every repertoire in the discovery cohort had been generated on one and the same sequencing platform. HLA typing included class I and class II loci at four-digit resolution. Typing coverage differed by locus: A, B, C, DRB1 and DQB1 were typed in about 629-640 donors, DQA1 in about 550, DPA1 in 606, and DPB1 in around 440. A handful of DR-DQ haplotypes were handled as single units for association and clustering because linkage in the cohort was strong. Across around 400 genotyped donors of the cohort, an average of approximately 200,000 unique TCR beta nucleotide sequences per donor were sequenced, and around 20% of those sequences were non-productive.

The cohort consisted of hundreds of healthy bone marrow donors. All cohort members were sampled while nominally healthy, although unrecorded immune exposures were likely present. The donor tested CMV seropositive, placing the donor among the approximately 290 seropositive members of the cohort. A peripheral blood sample was provided by each donor, and peripheral blood mononuclear cells were used for TCR beta sequencing. Genomic DNA was extracted from the blood cell samples with the Qiagen DNeasy Blood Extraction Kit. Of note for this clone: This receptor's antigen is unknown. Within one base of it there is no much larger clone, and no base qualities were kept.

Library prep was done by the immunoSEQ multiplex PCR assay. A mixture of 60 forward primers for TCR Vbeta segments and 13 reverse primers for TCR Jbeta segments was used in the multiplex PCR. Amplification of the CDR3 region of rearranged TCR beta genes was performed with a multiplex PCR assay on genomic DNA. The Illumina HiSeq System was used to sequence the amplified TCR beta libraries as 87-base-pair reads. Per the original workflow: Across the 700 or so repertoires, a later analysis counted 80 million or so unique TCR beta chains, some 11 million of which were shared by at least two donors. Raw reads were error-corrected and collapsed into unique sequences by a nearest-neighbor algorithm in which closely related sequences were merged to remove PCR and sequencing errors. V, D and J gene segments were assigned by aligning CDR3 sequences to IMGT reference sequences. For a sequence to be retained, a match of at least six nucleotides to both a V gene segment and a J gene segment was required. Rearrangements were classified as productive when the CDR3 lacked stop codons and remained in frame with V and J, and all other rearrangements were classified as non-productive. CDR3 was defined according to IMGT convention as the region running from the second conserved V-encoded cysteine to the conserved J-encoded phenylalanine. Sequences without an unambiguous match to a single V gene segment were excluded from the earlier analysis of approximately 600 of the donors. In an earlier analysis of a few hundred of the donors, a V segment was called functional when productive rearrangements were above 56.7%, and segregating when the standard deviation between donors exceeded 5%. A statistical classification framework was built to diagnose cytomegalovirus status from the catalog of TCR beta chain sequences. A later analysis assigned V and J genes by comparing TCR nucleotide sequences with IMGT/GENE-DB human TR gene sequences. In a later analysis, CDR3 sequences and most-parsimonious VDJ recombination scenarios were assigned using the TCRdist pipeline. A later analysis defined each TCR beta chain by its CDR3 amino acid sequence plus V-gene family, and excluded reads lacking a unique V-gene family. To address suspected cross-contamination and a sequencing artifact, a later analysis removed some 620 highly shared, low-generation-probability nucleotide sequences. In a later analysis, a clonal expansion index for each public chain was calculated from normalized within-repertoire ranks of inferred template counts. A later analysis computed generation probabilities with a VDJ recombination model fitted to out-of-frame rearrangements, and checked the results against IGoR. In a later analysis, hypergeometric tests were used to score TCR-TCR, TCR-HLA and TCR-CMV co-occurrence, with a repertoire-size bias correction applied to TCR pairs. In a later analysis, false discovery rates were estimated by permuting HLA or CMV assignments 20 times. In a later analysis, co-occurring TCRs were grouped using DBSCAN, and TCRdist sequence similarity was added for clustering within HLA-allele-positive subsets. Co-occurrence clustering excluded repertoires with fewer than 30,000 or more than 120,000 public chains, plus five with anomalous nucleotide sharing. The source is immuneACCESS, and TCRdb retained only in-frame sequences with V and J called. Part of the clones is not carried over; for the studies checked, unresolved V genes explain less than half of this, and the remainder is unexplained. V and J calls and clone size are copied from that table; D and trimming were computed from the DNA. The sample profile shows roughly 200,000 clones; roughly a tenth of them were found once. In total, the top ten clones hold approximately 1.3% of the sample.

The investigation overall reported the following: In this cohort, only TCR beta chains were sequenced, and detectable features were limited by the absence of alpha or paired-chain data. Roughly uniform sequencing depth across donors was assumed in presence/absence analyses, although this assumption may not hold. When HLA alleles, especially DR and DQ, strongly co-occurred, TCR associations were difficult to assign to individual alleles. Most TCR sequences were seen in very few donors, while some public TCRs were found in many individuals. A further reported finding was that TCR beta sequences accurately predicted the HLA-A and HLA-B alleles for most subjects in the first cohort. The classifier was reported to diagnose cytomegalovirus status with high specificity and sensitivity in both the original and validation cohorts. Immune exposure information for the cohort was limited to CMV serostatus. A later analysis reported that several top co-occurrence clusters appeared linked to parvovirus B19, influenza, CMV and Epstein-Barr virus. Fewer than 20 rarely observed V segments, including chromosome 9 orphons, were excluded from the earlier analysis of just under 600 of the donors because counts were too low. In an earlier analysis of under 600 of the donors, most TCR beta V segments were observed in productive rearrangements about 87% or about 30% of the time, broadly matching IMGT annotations. Some IMGT-functional V segments, including TRBV6-2 and TRBV6-3, could not be distinguished by the 87-base-pair reads and were therefore excluded. The authors suggested that the approach could potentially be generalized to other disease states and immunological phenotypes. A cluster of highly shared sequence variants was judged likely to be a technical artifact of the sequencing pipeline. In vitro tests confirmed that a few of the cytomegalovirus-associated TCR beta chains recognize cytomegalovirus antigens. Specific HLA alleles were associated with around 18,000 TCR beta sequences at a false discovery rate of 0.05 in a later analysis. In a later analysis, HLA-associated TCR beta chains were found to be more clonally expanded and to have lower generation probabilities than equally common non-associated chains. In a later genetic analysis, a missense DCLRE1C variant was associated with V-gene and J-gene trimming of TCR beta chains, and the association was replicated in an independent cohort. A total of about 150 TCR beta chains were listed by the study as associated with cytomegalovirus. HLA typing was unavailable for some donors at each locus, so association tests used only the typed subset. Correlated functional status among segregating V segments might reflect linkage disequilibrium, but an unknown experimental factor could not be ruled out. In a later analysis, the rate of TCR association differed among HLA loci, with DRB1 alleles having the most associated TCRs and HLA-C alleles having the fewest. Most CMV-associated TCR beta chains appeared to be HLA-restricted in a later analysis, and the HLA associations seemed to be driven largely by CMV exposure. Compared with the roughly 600-donor mean, donors in an Asian-associated ancestry cluster had fewer N-insertions in productive TCRs, according to a later genetic analysis.

Trimming leaves V shorter by 3 bases and J shorter by 4 bases, with the junction holding 14 bases beyond the gene matches. The cysteine opens and the phenylalanine closes a CDR3 of 17 amino acids. Solely the CDR3 DNA is kept, with 51 bases framed from the first base. In the germline V gene, CDR1 corresponds to LGHNT and CDR2 to FRNRAP. Sequenced material: PBMCs. This sequence uses TRBV12-5 and TRBJ1-2, with 7 bases aligning to TRBD1. This TCR came from a woman aged 30 to 39 in good health and CMV-seropositive. The CDR3 corresponds to CASGFFSGTAGIYGYTF. Here is the DNA: TGTGCTAGTGGTTTTTTTTCCGGGACAGCCGGGATCTATGGCTACACCTTC.